These 2 T cell receptor beta chains were all obtained from the same sample, sequenced in a study of CD8+CD57+ T cells in acquired aplastic anemia. Genomic DNA provided the template from which TCR beta VDJ and CDR3 profiles were obtained. TCRdb used MiXCR to reprocess the reads, holding one entry per CDR3 protein. The profile shows around 400,000 distinct CDR3 sequences, around 68% of them singletons. Input material: sorted CD4+, CD8+, or CD8+CD57+ T cells (not recorded which) from PBMCs. These receptors all stem from a human donor in good health, serving as a control.

About this clonotype itself: One end of the junction varies from germline; a read error may be responsible. The V gene is TRBV15, the J gene TRBJ1-5; D is unclear. CDR1 is LNHNV, CDR2 YYDKDF, per germline (reference sequence). CDR3 length: 14 amino acids. The CDR3: CAASSGQVDQPQHF. The DNA of the CDR3 is TGTGCCGCCAGCAGCGGCCAGGTGGATCAGCCCCAGCATTTT.

This clonotype was observed a single time. The chain carries TRBV7-2 and TRBJ1-4; possibly TRBD1 for D (6 bases). The CDR3 consists of 15 residues. Trimming pared 6 bases from V and 16 bases from J, leaving 27 bases between. CDR1 and CDR2 (germline): SGHTA, FQGNSA. The CDR3 DNA reads TGTGCCAGCAGTTATCGGACGGGGGGGGCCTACAAGCAGTTTTTT. It yields the protein CASSYRTGGAYKQFF.